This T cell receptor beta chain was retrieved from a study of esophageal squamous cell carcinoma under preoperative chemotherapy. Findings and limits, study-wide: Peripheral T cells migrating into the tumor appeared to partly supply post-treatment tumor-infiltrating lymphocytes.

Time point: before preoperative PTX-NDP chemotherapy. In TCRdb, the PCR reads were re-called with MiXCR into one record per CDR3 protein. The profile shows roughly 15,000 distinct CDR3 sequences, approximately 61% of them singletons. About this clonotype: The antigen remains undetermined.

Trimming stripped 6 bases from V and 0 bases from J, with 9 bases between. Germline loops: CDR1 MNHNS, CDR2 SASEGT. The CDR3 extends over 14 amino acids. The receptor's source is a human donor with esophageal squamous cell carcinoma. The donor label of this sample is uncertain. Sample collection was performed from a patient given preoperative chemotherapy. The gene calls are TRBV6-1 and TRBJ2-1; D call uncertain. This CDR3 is CASSSGGSYNEQFF. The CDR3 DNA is TGTGCCAGCAGCTCTGGTGGCTCCTACAATGAGCAGTTCTTC.